The T cell receptor beta chain under discussion was sequenced for a study of neurological immune-mediated disorders. This clonotype occurred a few times. Its matching antigen is unknown. 5'RACE with 10-nucleotide random UMIs generated the cDNA. Whenever a sequencing run was performed, it yielded over 170 million TCR-beta sequences from 15-18 subjects. TCRdb re-called the 5' RACE reads with MiXCR, one entry per CDR3 protein. The table has 49,000 or so distinct CDR3 sequences, approximately 4.5% seen once; the top ten hold under 6.5%. The trim removed 2 bases at V and 2 bases at J, leaving 5 bases unmatched. CDR3 length equals 16 residues. Germline loops: CDR1 SGHRS, CDR2 YFSETQ. Study observations and caveats: With the multiple sclerosis repertoire cluster, none of the clinical or MRI features showed an association. Phylogenetic analysis grouped 18 of 34 multiple sclerosis patients' repertoires together, suggesting a possible repertoire signature.

The J gene is TRBJ2-2, the V gene TRBV5-1, with 8 bases fitting TRBD2. The sequencing input was PBMCs. The TCR sequence derives from a woman aged 55-70 years with multiple sclerosis. In DNA, the CDR3 is TGCGCCAGCAGCTTATCTACTAGCGGAAACACCGGGGAGCTGTTTTTT. Its protein product is CASSLSTSGNTGELFF.